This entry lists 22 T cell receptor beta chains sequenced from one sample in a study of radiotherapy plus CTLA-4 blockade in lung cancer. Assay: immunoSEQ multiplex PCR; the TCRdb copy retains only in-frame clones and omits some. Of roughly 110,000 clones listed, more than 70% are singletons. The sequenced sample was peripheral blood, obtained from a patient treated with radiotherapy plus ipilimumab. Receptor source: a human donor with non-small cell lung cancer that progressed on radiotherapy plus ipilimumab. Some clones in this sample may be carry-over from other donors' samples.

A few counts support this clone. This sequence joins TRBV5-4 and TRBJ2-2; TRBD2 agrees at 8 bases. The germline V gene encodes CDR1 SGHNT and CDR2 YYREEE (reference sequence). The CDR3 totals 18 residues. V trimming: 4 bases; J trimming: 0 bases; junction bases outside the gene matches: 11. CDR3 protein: CASSPSGGGRTNTGELFF. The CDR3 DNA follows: TGTGCCAGCAGCCCGTCGGGGGGGGGTCGGACGAACACCGGGGAGCTGTTTTTT.

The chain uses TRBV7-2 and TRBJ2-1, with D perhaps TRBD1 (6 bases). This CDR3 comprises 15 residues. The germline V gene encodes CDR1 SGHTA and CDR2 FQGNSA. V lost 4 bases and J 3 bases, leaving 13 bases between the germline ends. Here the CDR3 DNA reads TGTGCCAGCAGCTCAGTGACAGGCTACTACAATGAGCAGTTCTTC. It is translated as CASSSVTGYYNEQFF. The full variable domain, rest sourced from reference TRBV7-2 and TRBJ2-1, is GAGVSQSPSNKVTEKGKDVELRCDPISGHTALYWYRQSLGQGLEFLIYFQGNSAPDKSGLPSDRFSAERTGGSVSTLTIQRTQQEDSAVYLCASSSVTGYYNEQFFGPGTRLTVL.

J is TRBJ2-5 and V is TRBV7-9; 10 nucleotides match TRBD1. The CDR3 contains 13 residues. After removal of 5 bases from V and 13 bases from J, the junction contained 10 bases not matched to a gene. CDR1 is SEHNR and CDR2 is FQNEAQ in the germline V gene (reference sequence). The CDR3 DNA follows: TGTGCCAGCAGCCCCAAAGGGACAGGGGTTAGGTACTTC. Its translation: CASSPKGTGVRYF.

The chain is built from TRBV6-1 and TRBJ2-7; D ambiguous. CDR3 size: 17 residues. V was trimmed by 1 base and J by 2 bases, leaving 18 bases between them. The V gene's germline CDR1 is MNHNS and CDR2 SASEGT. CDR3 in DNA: TGTGCCAGCAGTGAAGGGATGGGCACTACTTTCCCCTACGAGCAGTACTTC. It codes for CASSEGMGTTFPYEQYF.

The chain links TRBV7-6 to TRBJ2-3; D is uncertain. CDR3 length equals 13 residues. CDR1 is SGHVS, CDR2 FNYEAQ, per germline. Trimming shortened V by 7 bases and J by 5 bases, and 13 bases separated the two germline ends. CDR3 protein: CASTGWSGDTQYF. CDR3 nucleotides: TGTGCCAGCACCGGTTGGTCGGGAGATACGCAGTATTTT.

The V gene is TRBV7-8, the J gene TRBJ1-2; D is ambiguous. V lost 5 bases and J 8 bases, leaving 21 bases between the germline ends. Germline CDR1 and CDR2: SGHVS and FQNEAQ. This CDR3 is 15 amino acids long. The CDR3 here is CASSPHPGVGLGYTF. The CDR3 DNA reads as TGTGCCAGCAGCCCACACCCCGGGGTTGGTTTGGGCTACACCTTC.

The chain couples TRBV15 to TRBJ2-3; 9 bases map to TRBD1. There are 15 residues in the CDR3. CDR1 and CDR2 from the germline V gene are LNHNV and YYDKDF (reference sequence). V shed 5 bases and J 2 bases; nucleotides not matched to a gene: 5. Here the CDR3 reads CATSGGTGYTDTQYF. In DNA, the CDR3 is TGTGCCACCAGCGGAGGGACAGGGTACACAGATACGCAGTATTTT.

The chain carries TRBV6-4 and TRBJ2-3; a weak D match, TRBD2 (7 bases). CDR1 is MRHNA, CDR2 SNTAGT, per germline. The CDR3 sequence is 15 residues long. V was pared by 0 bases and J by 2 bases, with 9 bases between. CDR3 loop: CASSDSAGATDTQYF. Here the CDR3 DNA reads TGTGCCAGCAGTGACTCGGCGGGGGCCACAGATACGCAGTATTTT.

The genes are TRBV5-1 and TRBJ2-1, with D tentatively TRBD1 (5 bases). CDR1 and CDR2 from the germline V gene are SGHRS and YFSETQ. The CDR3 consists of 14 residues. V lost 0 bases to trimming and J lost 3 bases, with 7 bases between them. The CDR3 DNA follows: TGCGCCAGCAGCTTGGACAGGAACTACAATGAGCAGTTCTTC. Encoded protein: CASSLDRNYNEQFF.

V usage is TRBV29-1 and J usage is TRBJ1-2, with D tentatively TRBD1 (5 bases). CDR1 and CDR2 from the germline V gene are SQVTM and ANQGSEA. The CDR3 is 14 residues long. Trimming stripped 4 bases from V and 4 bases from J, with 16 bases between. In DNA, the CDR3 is TGCAGCGTTGTCGGCGCCAATAGGGGCTATGGCTACACCTTC. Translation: CSVVGANRGYGYTF.

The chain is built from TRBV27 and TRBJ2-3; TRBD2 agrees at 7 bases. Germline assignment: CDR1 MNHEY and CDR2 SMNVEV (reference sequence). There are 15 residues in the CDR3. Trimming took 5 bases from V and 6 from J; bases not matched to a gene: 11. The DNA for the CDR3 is TGTGCCAGCAGTCCCCTAGCGGAGGCGTTTGATACGCAGTATTTT. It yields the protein CASSPLAEAFDTQYF.

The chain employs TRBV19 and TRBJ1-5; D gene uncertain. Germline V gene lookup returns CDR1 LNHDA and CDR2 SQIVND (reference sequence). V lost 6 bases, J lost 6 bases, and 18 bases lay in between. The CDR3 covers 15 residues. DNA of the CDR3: TGTGCCAGTAGGCCGGAGTCCCCATTGTTTCAGCCCCAGCATTTT. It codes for CASRPESPLFQPQHF.

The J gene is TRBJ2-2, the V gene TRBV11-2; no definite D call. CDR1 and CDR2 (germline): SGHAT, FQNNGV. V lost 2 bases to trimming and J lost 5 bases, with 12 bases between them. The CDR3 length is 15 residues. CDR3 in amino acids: CASSLSLLRTGELFF. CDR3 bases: TGTGCCAGCAGCTTAAGTCTCCTGAGAACCGGGGAGCTGTTTTTT.

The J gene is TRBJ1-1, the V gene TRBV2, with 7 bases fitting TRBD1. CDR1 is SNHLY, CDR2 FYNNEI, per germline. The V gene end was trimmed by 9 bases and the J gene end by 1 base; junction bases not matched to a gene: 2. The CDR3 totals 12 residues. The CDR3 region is CARTGRNTEAFF. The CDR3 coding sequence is TGTGCCAGGACAGGGCGGAACACTGAAGCTTTCTTT. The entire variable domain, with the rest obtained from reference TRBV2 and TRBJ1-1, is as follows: EPEVTQTPSHQVTQMGQEVILRCVPISNHLYFYWYRQILGQKVEFLVSFYNNEISEKSEIFDDQFSVERPDGSNFTLKIRSTKLEDSAMYFCARTGRNTEAFFGQGTRLTVV.

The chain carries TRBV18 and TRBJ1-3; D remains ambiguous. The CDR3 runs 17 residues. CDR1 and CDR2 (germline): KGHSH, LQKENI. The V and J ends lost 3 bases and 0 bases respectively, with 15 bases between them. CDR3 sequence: CASSPTLTPRSGNTIYF. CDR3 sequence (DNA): TGTGCCAGCTCACCGACGCTAACTCCCCGCTCTGGAAACACCATATATTTT. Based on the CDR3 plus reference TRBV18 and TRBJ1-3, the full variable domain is NAGVMQNPRHLVRRRGQEARLRCSPMKGHSHVYWYRQLPEEGLKFMVYLQKENIIDESGMPKERFSAEFPKEGPSILRIQQVVRGDSAAYFCASSPTLTPRSGNTIYFGEGSWLTVV.

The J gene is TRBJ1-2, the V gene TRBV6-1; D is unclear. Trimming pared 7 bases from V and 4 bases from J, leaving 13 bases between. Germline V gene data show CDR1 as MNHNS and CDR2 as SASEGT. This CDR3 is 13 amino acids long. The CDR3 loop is CASNPGATYGYTF. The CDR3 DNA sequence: TGTGCCAGCAACCCGGGAGCTACCTATGGCTACACCTTC.

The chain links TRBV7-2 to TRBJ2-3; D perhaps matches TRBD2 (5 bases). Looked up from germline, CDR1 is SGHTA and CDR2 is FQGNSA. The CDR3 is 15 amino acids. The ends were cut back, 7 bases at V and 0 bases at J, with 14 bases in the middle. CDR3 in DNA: TGTGCCAGCACCTTCGCGGGCAAGAGCACAGATACGCAGTATTTT. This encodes CASTFAGKSTDTQYF. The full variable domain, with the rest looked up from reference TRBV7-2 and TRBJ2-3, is GAGVSQSPSNKVTEKGKDVELRCDPISGHTALYWYRQSLGQGLEFLIYFQGNSAPDKSGLPSDRFSAERTGGSVSTLTIQRTQQEDSAVYLCASTFAGKSTDTQYFGPGTRLTVL.

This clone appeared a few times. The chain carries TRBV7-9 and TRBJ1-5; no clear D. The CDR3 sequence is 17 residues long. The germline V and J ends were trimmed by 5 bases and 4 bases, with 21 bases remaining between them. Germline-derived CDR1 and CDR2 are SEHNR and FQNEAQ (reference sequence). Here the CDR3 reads CASSQGRTPAQNQPQHF. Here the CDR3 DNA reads TGTGCCAGCAGCCAAGGACGAACCCCGGCCCAAAATCAGCCCCAGCATTTT.

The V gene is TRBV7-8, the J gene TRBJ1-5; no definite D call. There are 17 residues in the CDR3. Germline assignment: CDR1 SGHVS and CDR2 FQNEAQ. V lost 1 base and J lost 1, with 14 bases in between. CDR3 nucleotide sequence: TGTGCCAGCAGCTTAGGGGTTGCGGGGAGGAGCAATCAGCCCCAGCATTTT. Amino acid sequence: CASSLGVAGRSNQPQHF.

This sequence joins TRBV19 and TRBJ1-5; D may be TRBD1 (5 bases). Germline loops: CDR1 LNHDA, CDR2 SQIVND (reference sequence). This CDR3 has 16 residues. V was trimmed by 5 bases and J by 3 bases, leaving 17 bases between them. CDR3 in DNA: TGTGCCAGTAGTGGGAACCCGGGACGGCCCAATCAGCCCCAGCATTTT. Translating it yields CASSGNPGRPNQPQHF.

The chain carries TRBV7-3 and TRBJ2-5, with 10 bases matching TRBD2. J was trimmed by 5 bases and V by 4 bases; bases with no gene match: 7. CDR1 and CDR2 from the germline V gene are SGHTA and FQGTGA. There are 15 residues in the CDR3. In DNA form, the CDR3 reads TGTGCCAGCAGCTCACTAGCGGGGAAACTGGAGACCCAGTACTTC. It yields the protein CASSSLAGKLETQYF.

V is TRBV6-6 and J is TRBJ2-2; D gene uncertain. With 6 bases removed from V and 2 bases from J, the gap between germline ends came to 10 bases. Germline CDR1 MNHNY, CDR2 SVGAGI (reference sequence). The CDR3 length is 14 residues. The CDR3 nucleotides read TGTGCCAGCAGCAAGAACACAAACACCGGGGAGCTGTTTTTT. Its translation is CASSKNTNTGELFF.